The TCR beta chain described here comes from a study of T cell repertoires in cytomegalovirus infection. A single record per CDR3 protein comes from TCRdb applying MiXCR to the reads. Of over 150,000 distinct CDR3 sequences in the sample, about 18% were seen once. This clonotype was seen only a few times. V was pared by 5 bases and J by 4 bases, with 10 bases of the junction left unmatched. This CDR3 has 14 residues. Germline assignment: CDR1 DFQATT and CDR2 SNEGSKA (reference sequence). The V gene is TRBV20-1, the J gene TRBJ1-1; 7 nucleotides align to TRBD1. The sequencing input was CD8+ T cells from PBMCs. The receptor was derived from a human donor in good health (CMV status not recorded). Some clones in this sample may be carry-over from other donors' samples. CDR3: CSAGVGTVPTEAFF. The CDR3 DNA reads TGCAGTGCTGGGGTCGGGACAGTCCCCACTGAAGCTTTCTTT.